By share, the clone carrying this T cell receptor beta chain ranks as medium-sized (0.01 to 0.1%). What it binds is unknown. The data derive from a study of liver allograft versus peripheral blood T cells. At the level of the study: What was compared were the T cell receptor repertoires in transplanted livers and those in the peripheral blood of recipients.

V lost 3 bases, J lost 3 bases, and 12 bases lay in between. The CDR3 extends over 15 amino acids. Germline-derived CDR1 and CDR2 are LNHDA and SQIVND (reference sequence). MiXCR was run by TCRdb on the reads, yielding one entry per CDR3 protein. The data contain fewer than 2,000 distinct CDR3 sequences, 15% of them singletons. General study findings and limits: Liver allograft repertoires of T cell receptors reportedly diverged from peripheral blood repertoires.

The chain recombines TRBV19 with TRBJ1-5; no reliable D call. The clonotype was recovered from a human patient who had a liver transplant. Some T cells here may be from the graft donor. The CDR3 loop is CASSMRGHNNQPQHF. The CDR3 DNA reads TGTGCCAGTAGTATGCGCGGGCACAACAATCAGCCCCAGCATTTT.